The table lists the clone carrying this T cell receptor beta chain with many counts. The antigen is unknown. The data were taken from a study of T-cell memory formation after mild COVID-19. General observations from the study: Within pre-infection memory, some responding clones were found, suggesting cross-reactive memory joined. CD4+ bias marked clones expanding day 15 to 37, unlike balanced contracting clones.

From the 5' RACE reads, TCRdb called clonotypes with MiXCR, one entry per CDR3 protein. The top ten clones hold roughly 5.2% of a sample with more than 100,000 distinct CDR3 sequences, 15% to 20% of them seen once. Germline-derived CDR1 and CDR2 are SGHVS and FNYEAQ. The CDR3 extends over 14 amino acids. V lost 5 bases and J lost 7, with 17 bases in between. The source material was PBMCs or a T cell subset sorted from them (not recorded which). V gene TRBV7-6 combines with J gene TRBJ2-5; D is unresolved. The receptor was isolated from a man younger than 30 who had mild COVID-19 (a few samples of this study predate the infection). Cell type and time point are not known. CDR3 DNA: TGTGCCAGCAGCGAGAGCGACCCCCGAGGGACCCAGTACTTC. Encoded protein: CASSESDPRGTQYF.